A selection of T cell receptor beta chains follows, all from one sample in a study of OX40 agonist ivuxolimab in advanced cancers. The data were produced by immunoSEQ multiplex PCR, yet TCRdb's version contains in-frame clones alone and is incomplete. Among about 66,000 clones listed, roughly 87% were seen once. The sequenced sample was CD4+ or CD8+ T cells sorted from blood, obtained in a trial of the OX40 agonist ivuxolimab. The receptors stem from an adult with an advanced solid tumor such as melanoma, head and neck, liver or kidney cancer. The CDR3 runs from the conserved cysteine through the conserved F or W. The order of the fields is CDR3 length, clone size, J gene, V gene, D gene, CDR3 protein, CDR3 DNA. The D gene is left open where the match is weak. Where a row states a size, it is once, few, many or the class of an expanded clone; other rows omit it.

len: 14
abundance: few
j_gene: TRBJ2-1
v_gene: TRBV5-1
d_gene: TRBD2
CDR3aa: CASSPATSGGEQFF
CDR3nt: TGCGCCAGCAGCCCAGCTACTAGCGGGGGCGAGCAGTTCTTC

len: 13
abundance: -
j_gene: TRBJ1-5
v_gene: TRBV15
d_gene: -
CDR3aa: CATGKGLRWPQHF
CDR3nt: TGTGCCACCGGAAAGGGGCTGAGATGGCCCCAGCATTTT

len: 15
abundance: -
j_gene: TRBJ2-3
v_gene: TRBV5-4
d_gene: -
CDR3aa: CASRFGIPDTDTQYF
CDR3nt: TGTGCCAGCAGGTTCGGGATCCCTGACACAGATACGCAGTATTTT

len: 19
abundance: -
j_gene: TRBJ1-3
v_gene: TRBV19
d_gene: -
CDR3aa: CASSSRDGANPYSGNTIYF
CDR3nt: TGTGCCAGTAGTAGCAGGGACGGCGCCAATCCGTATTCTGGAAACACCATATATTTT

len: 10
abundance: -
j_gene: TRBJ1-1
v_gene: TRBV20-1
d_gene: -
CDR3aa: CSARISEAFF
CDR3nt: TGCAGTGCGAGGATTAGTGAAGCTTTCTTT

len: 14
abundance: -
j_gene: TRBJ1-5
v_gene: TRBV6-5
d_gene: -
CDR3aa: CASRTKGGNQPQHF
CDR3nt: TGTGCCAGCAGGACCAAGGGTGGCAATCAGCCCCAGCATTTT

len: 17
abundance: -
j_gene: TRBJ2-5
v_gene: TRBV5-1
d_gene: TRBD2
CDR3aa: CASTPSSGRASGETQYF
CDR3nt: TGCGCCAGCACCCCTTCTAGCGGGAGGGCCTCTGGTGAGACCCAGTACTTC

len: 14
abundance: -
j_gene: TRBJ1-2
v_gene: TRBV28
d_gene: -
CDR3aa: CASIQAGRNYGYTF
CDR3nt: TGTGCCAGCATTCAAGCCGGCAGAAACTATGGCTACACCTTC

len: 16
abundance: few
j_gene: TRBJ1-1
v_gene: TRBV5-1
d_gene: TRBD1
CDR3aa: CASSKGQGVVNTEAFF
CDR3nt: TGCGCCAGCAGCAAAGGACAGGGAGTCGTGAACACTGAAGCTTTCTTT

len: 13
abundance: -
j_gene: TRBJ1-1
v_gene: TRBV18
d_gene: -
CDR3aa: CASSQTGTTEAFF
CDR3nt: TGTGCCAGCTCCCAAACAGGGACCACTGAAGCTTTCTTT

len: 14
abundance: -
j_gene: TRBJ2-7
v_gene: TRBV28
d_gene: TRBD2
CDR3aa: CASTRGGSAYEQYF
CDR3nt: TGTGCCAGCACCCGGGGGGGATCAGCCTACGAGCAGTACTTC

len: 16
abundance: -
j_gene: TRBJ1-2
v_gene: TRBV19
d_gene: -
CDR3aa: CASSIMGSTPIEGYTF
CDR3nt: TGTGCCAGTAGTATAATGGGGAGTACCCCTATTGAGGGCTACACCTTC

len: 17
abundance: -
j_gene: TRBJ1-1
v_gene: TRBV9
d_gene: -
CDR3aa: CASSVGVGALMNTEAFF
CDR3nt: TGTGCCAGCAGCGTAGGAGTAGGGGCCCTTATGAACACTGAAGCTTTCTTT

len: 16
abundance: few
j_gene: TRBJ2-7
v_gene: TRBV19
d_gene: TRBD2
CDR3aa: CASSISFLAGAGEQYF
CDR3nt: TGTGCCAGTAGTATAAGTTTTTTAGCGGGAGCGGGCGAGCAGTACTTC

len: 13
abundance: -
j_gene: TRBJ1-2
v_gene: TRBV30
d_gene: -
CDR3aa: CAWTPPVGYGYTF
CDR3nt: TGTGCCTGGACTCCACCCGTAGGGTATGGCTACACCTTC

len: 15
abundance: -
j_gene: TRBJ2-3
v_gene: TRBV6-6
d_gene: -
CDR3aa: CASSYGGGWIDTQYF
CDR3nt: TGTGCCAGCAGTTATGGAGGAGGGTGGATCGATACGCAGTATTTT

len: 14
abundance: -
j_gene: TRBJ2-7
v_gene: TRBV6-5
d_gene: -
CDR3aa: CATDGGGGYYEQYF
CDR3nt: TGTGCCACCGATGGGGGGGGCGGATACTACGAGCAGTACTTC

len: 11
abundance: -
j_gene: TRBJ2-1
v_gene: TRBV19
d_gene: -
CDR3aa: CASSIEAQAFF
CDR3nt: TGTGCCAGTAGTATAGAGGCACAGGCGTTCTTC

len: 15
abundance: few
j_gene: TRBJ2-7
v_gene: TRBV6-5
d_gene: TRBD1
CDR3aa: CASRSTGTATYEQYF
CDR3nt: TGTGCCAGCAGGTCGACCGGGACAGCAACCTACGAGCAGTACTTC

len: 15
abundance: once
j_gene: TRBJ1-3
v_gene: TRBV15
d_gene: -
CDR3aa: CATSRDRVAGNTIYF
CDR3nt: TGTGCCACCAGCAGAGACCGAGTGGCTGGAAACACCATATATTTT

len: 16
abundance: once
j_gene: TRBJ2-7
v_gene: TRBV2
d_gene: TRBD2
CDR3aa: CASRGGTGTPNYEQYF
CDR3nt: TGTGCCAGCAGGGGGGGGACCGGGACTCCGAACTACGAGCAGTACTTC

len: 11
abundance: -
j_gene: TRBJ2-2
v_gene: TRBV29-1
d_gene: -
CDR3aa: CSVQGTGELFF
CDR3nt: TGCAGCGTTCAGGGGACCGGGGAGCTGTTTTTT

len: 16
abundance: -
j_gene: TRBJ2-7
v_gene: TRBV7-2
d_gene: TRBD2
CDR3aa: CASSKGLAGNSYEQYF
CDR3nt: TGTGCCAGCAGCAAAGGACTAGCGGGAAACTCCTACGAGCAGTACTTC

len: 14
abundance: -
j_gene: TRBJ1-3
v_gene: TRBV6-5
d_gene: -
CDR3aa: CASGGQRSGNTIYF
CDR3nt: TGTGCCAGCGGTGGACAGCGCTCTGGAAACACCATATATTTT

len: 15
abundance: -
j_gene: TRBJ2-5
v_gene: TRBV7-7
d_gene: TRBD2
CDR3aa: CASSLGAGGQETQYF
CDR3nt: TGTGCCAGCAGCTTAGGAGCGGGAGGACAAGAGACCCAGTACTTC

len: 17
abundance: -
j_gene: TRBJ1-2
v_gene: TRBV5-1
d_gene: TRBD1
CDR3aa: CASSLSIPGQGDYGYTF
CDR3nt: TGCGCCAGCAGCCTTTCAATCCCGGGACAGGGGGACTATGGCTACACCTTC

len: 12
abundance: few
j_gene: TRBJ1-4
v_gene: TRBV5-1
d_gene: -
CDR3aa: CASSLPDEKLFF
CDR3nt: TGCGCCAGCAGCTTGCCAGATGAAAAACTGTTTTTT

len: 13
abundance: -
j_gene: TRBJ2-5
v_gene: TRBV18
d_gene: -
CDR3aa: CASSPGQQETQYF
CDR3nt: TGTGCCAGCTCCCCCGGACAGCAAGAGACCCAGTACTTC

len: 16
abundance: once
j_gene: TRBJ1-2
v_gene: TRBV7-2
d_gene: -
CDR3aa: CASSSRTASLIDGYTF
CDR3nt: TGTGCCAGCAGCTCTCGGACAGCCAGCCTCATTGATGGCTACACCTTC

len: 14
abundance: -
j_gene: TRBJ2-7
v_gene: TRBV30
d_gene: TRBD1
CDR3aa: CAWSHWDSSYEQYF
CDR3nt: TGTGCCTGGAGTCATTGGGACAGCTCCTACGAGCAGTACTTC

len: 16
abundance: -
j_gene: TRBJ2-5
v_gene: TRBV2
d_gene: TRBD1
CDR3aa: CASSAIGTAYQETQYF
CDR3nt: TGTGCCAGCAGCGCGATCGGGACAGCTTACCAAGAGACCCAGTACTTC

len: 14
abundance: -
j_gene: TRBJ2-7
v_gene: TRBV7-8
d_gene: -
CDR3aa: CASSLDASSYEQYF
CDR3nt: TGTGCCAGCAGCTTAGACGCCAGCAGCTACGAGCAGTACTTC

len: 16
abundance: -
j_gene: TRBJ2-2
v_gene: TRBV5-1
d_gene: -
CDR3aa: CASRRRGDSNTGELFF
CDR3nt: TGCGCCAGCAGGAGGAGGGGCGACAGTAATACCGGGGAGCTGTTTTTT

len: 16
abundance: -
j_gene: TRBJ2-3
v_gene: TRBV7-3
d_gene: -
CDR3aa: CASSIKPGPSTDTQYF
CDR3nt: TGTGCCAGCAGCATTAAACCGGGCCCCAGCACAGATACGCAGTATTTT

len: 16
abundance: -
j_gene: TRBJ2-2
v_gene: TRBV4-1
d_gene: -
CDR3aa: CASSQDRGGDTGELFF
CDR3nt: TGCGCCAGCAGCCAAGACAGGGGGGGGGACACCGGGGAGCTGTTTTTT

len: 16
abundance: once
j_gene: TRBJ2-1
v_gene: TRBV7-8
d_gene: TRBD1
CDR3aa: CASSPETGSQGNEQFF
CDR3nt: TGTGCCAGCAGCCCAGAGACAGGGAGCCAGGGCAATGAGCAGTTCTTC

len: 16
abundance: once
j_gene: TRBJ1-4
v_gene: TRBV5-1
d_gene: TRBD1
CDR3aa: CASSVTGDTTNEKLFF
CDR3nt: TGCGCCAGCAGCGTAACAGGGGACACAACTAATGAAAAACTGTTTTTT

len: 16
abundance: -
j_gene: TRBJ2-7
v_gene: TRBV4-2
d_gene: TRBD1
CDR3aa: CASSQDETGGSYEQYF
CDR3nt: TGTGCCAGCAGCCAAGATGAGACAGGGGGCTCCTACGAGCAGTACTTC

len: 15
abundance: once
j_gene: TRBJ2-6
v_gene: TRBV7-2
d_gene: -
CDR3aa: CASSPTTSGANVLTF
CDR3nt: TGTGCCAGCAGCCCCACGACCTCTGGGGCCAACGTCCTGACTTTC

len: 13
abundance: few
j_gene: TRBJ1-1
v_gene: TRBV5-1
d_gene: -
CDR3aa: CASSFHEATEAFF
CDR3nt: TGCGCCAGCAGCTTTCACGAGGCTACTGAAGCTTTCTTT